This T cell receptor beta chain comes out of a study of PD-L1 blockade in urothelial cancer. Study at large: Blood was evaluated 3 weeks (second dose) and 6 weeks after therapy began.

Trimming pared 0 bases from V and 3 bases from J, leaving 12 bases between. CDR1 and CDR2 from the germline V gene are KGHSH and LQKENI. This CDR3 has 15 residues. Produced via immunoSEQ multiplex PCR; TCRdb's table is partial and in-frame only. The sample has 75,000 to 95,000 clones; 75% to 95% are singletons. Time point given: peripheral blood 6 weeks after treatment start. The clonotype was recovered from a woman older than 75 with urothelial cancer. J is TRBJ2-7 and V is TRBV18, with D possibly TRBD1 on 6 matching bases. The sequences come from PBMCs, collected around atezolizumab (anti-PD-L1) treatment. The CDR3 nucleotides read TGTGCCAGCTCACCACCATCCGGACAGTTCTACGAGCAGTACTTC. Protein sequence: CASSPPSGQFYEQYF.